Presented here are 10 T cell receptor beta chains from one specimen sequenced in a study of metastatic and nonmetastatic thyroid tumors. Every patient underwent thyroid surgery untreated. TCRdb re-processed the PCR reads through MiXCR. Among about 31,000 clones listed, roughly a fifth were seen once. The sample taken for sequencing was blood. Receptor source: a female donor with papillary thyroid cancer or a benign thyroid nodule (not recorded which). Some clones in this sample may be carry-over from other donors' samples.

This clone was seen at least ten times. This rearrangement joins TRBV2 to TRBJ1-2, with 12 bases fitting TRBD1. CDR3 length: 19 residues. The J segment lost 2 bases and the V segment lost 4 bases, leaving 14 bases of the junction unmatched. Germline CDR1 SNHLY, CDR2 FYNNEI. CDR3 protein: CASSALKGDRGRPNYGYTF. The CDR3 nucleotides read TGTGCCAGCAGTGCATTAAAAGGGGACAGGGGGCGCCCAAACTATGGCTACACCTTC.

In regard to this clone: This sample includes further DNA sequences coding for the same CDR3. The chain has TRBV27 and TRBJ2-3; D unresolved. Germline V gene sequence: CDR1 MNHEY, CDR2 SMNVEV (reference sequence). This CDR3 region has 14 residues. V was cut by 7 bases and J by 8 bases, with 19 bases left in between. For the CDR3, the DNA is TGTGCCAGCACTGGCGTTGGTTTGGTTAGTACGCAGTATTTT. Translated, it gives CASTGVGLVSTQYF.

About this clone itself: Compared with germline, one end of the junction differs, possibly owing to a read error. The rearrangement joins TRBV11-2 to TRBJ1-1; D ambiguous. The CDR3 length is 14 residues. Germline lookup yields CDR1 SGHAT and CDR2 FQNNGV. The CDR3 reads CVSIGVELNTEAFF. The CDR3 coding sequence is TGTGTCAGCATCGGGGTCGAGTTGAACACTGAAGCTTTCTTT.

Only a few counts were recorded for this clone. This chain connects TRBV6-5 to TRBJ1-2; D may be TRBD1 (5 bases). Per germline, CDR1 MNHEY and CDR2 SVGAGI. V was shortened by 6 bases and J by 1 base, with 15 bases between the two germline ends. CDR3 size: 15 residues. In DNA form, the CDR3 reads TGTGCCAGCAGCTTTGGGGGGGATGGTAACTATGGCTACACCTTC. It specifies CASSFGGDGNYGYTF.

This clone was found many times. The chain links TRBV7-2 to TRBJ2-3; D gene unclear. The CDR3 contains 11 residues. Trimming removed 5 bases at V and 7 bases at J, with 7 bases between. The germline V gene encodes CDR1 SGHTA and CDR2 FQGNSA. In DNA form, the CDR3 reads TGTGCCAGCAGCCTGAGTCATACGCAGTATTTT. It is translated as CASSLSHTQYF.

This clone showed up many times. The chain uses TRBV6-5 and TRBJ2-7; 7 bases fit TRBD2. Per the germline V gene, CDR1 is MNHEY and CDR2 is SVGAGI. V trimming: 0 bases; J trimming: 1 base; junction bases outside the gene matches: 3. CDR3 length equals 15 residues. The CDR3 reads CASSYSTSSSYEQYF. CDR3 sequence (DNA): TGTGCCAGCAGTTACTCGACTAGCAGTTCCTACGAGCAGTACTTC.

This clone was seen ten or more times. CDR3 nucleotide sequence: TGTGCCAGCAGCGTCCTTGCCGGGACGCTGAACACTGAAGCTTTCTTT. It codes for CASSVLAGTLNTEAFF. The V gene is TRBV9, the J gene TRBJ1-1, with D tentatively TRBD1 (5 bases). Trimming stripped 2 bases from V and 0 bases from J, with 14 bases between. This CDR3 is built from 16 residues. Germline CDR1 SGDLS, CDR2 YYNGEE.

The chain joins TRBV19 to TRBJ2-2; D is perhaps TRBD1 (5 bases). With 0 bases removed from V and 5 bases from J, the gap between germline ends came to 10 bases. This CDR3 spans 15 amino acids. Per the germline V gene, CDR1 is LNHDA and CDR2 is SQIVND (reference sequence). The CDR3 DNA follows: TGTGCCAGTAGTATAGAGGGGCGGAATACCGGGGAGCTGTTTTTT. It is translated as CASSIEGRNTGELFF. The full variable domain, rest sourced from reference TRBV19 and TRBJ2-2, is DGGITQSPKYLFRKEGQNVTLSCEQNLNHDAMYWYRQDPGQGLRLIYYSQIVNDFQKGDIAEGYSVSREKKESFPLTVTSAQKNPTAFYLCASSIEGRNTGELFFGEGSRLTVL.

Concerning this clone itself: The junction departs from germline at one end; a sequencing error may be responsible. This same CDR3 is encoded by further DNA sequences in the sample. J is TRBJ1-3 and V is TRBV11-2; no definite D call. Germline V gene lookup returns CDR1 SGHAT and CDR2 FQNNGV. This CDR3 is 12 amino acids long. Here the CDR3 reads CASSSRGNTIYF. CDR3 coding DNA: TGTGCTAGCAGCTCACGCGGAAACACCATATATTTT.

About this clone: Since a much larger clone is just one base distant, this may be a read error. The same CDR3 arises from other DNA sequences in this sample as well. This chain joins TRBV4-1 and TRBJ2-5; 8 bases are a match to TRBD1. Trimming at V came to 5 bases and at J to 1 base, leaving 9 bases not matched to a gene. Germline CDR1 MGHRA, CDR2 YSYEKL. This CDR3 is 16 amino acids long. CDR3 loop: CASSASQGAPQETQYF. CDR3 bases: TGCGCCAGCAGCGCTAGCCAGGGGGCTCCCCAAGAGACCCAGTACTTC.